A selection of T cell receptor beta chains follows, all from one sample in a study of T cell repertoires in aging, cancer and after chemotherapy. TCRdb redid the calling of the multiplex PCR reads with MiXCR, one entry per CDR3 protein. The data hold approximately 10,000 distinct CDR3 sequences, with under 55% observed a single time. Sequenced sample: blood. The source of these receptors is a human donor in good health. CDR3s include the opening cysteine and the closing phenylalanine or tryptophan. Each record gives: V gene, D gene, clone size, J gene, CDR3 DNA, CDR3 protein. D genes are given only for firm matches. Clone sizes are given selectively: once, few, many, or a class where the clone is expanded.

>TRBV6-1|NA|few|TRBJ2-1
TGTGCCAGCAGTTTGATTAGCGGAGTGGGGTACAATGAGCAGTTCTTC
CASSLISGVGYNEQFF
>TRBV4-1|NA|NA|TRBJ1-4
TGCGCCAGCAGCCCCCCCCCGGGTGAACTGTTTTTT
CASSPPPGELFF
>TRBV6-1|TRBD1|NA|TRBJ2-7
TGTGCCAGCAGGGGCGGGACAGGGGTGTCCGAGCAGTACTTC
CASRGGTGVSEQYF
>TRBV20-1|NA|NA|TRBJ2-7
TGCAGTGCTAGAGATCCCCGCAGGGGCTACGAGCAGTACTTC
CSARDPRRGYEQYF
>TRBV28|NA|NA|TRBJ2-7
TGTGCCAGCAGTCCTGGGACCTCCTACGAGCAGTACTTC
CASSPGTSYEQYF
>TRBV19|TRBD1|NA|TRBJ1-5
TGTGCCAGTAGTAGGTACACAGGGGGGCAGCCCCAGCATTTT
CASSRYTGGQPQHF
>TRBV4-2|TRBD1|few|TRBJ2-1
TGCGCCAGCAGCCACCGGGACAGGGGGAATGAGCAGTTCTTC
CASSHRDRGNEQFF
>TRBV4-3|NA|few|TRBJ1-4
TGCGCCAGCAGCCAAGATTTTGATTTTTCCGCGGTTCAGTTTTTT
CASSQDFDFSAVQFF
>TRBV5-6|NA|few|TRBJ2-7
TGTGCCAGCAGCTTGGTGTCTCGCGAGCAGTACTTC
CASSLVSREQYF
>TRBV19|NA|NA|TRBJ2-3
TGTGCCAGTAGCACGAGGAGGGGCGGTGGCACAGATACGCAGTATTTT
CASSTRRGGGTDTQYF
>TRBV19|TRBD2|NA|TRBJ2-5
TGTGCCAGTAGTATAACGGGACTAGCGGGGGCAGAGACCCAGTACTTC
CASSITGLAGAETQYF
>TRBV6-5|NA|few|TRBJ2-3
TGTGCCAGCAGTTACTCGTACGGGCTCCCAGATACGCAGTATTTT
CASSYSYGLPDTQYF
>TRBV29-1|TRBD1|medium-sized|TRBJ1-2
TGCAGCGTTGATAGGACAGGCTATGGCTACACCTTC
CSVDRTGYGYTF
>TRBV19|NA|NA|TRBJ1-1
TGTGCCAGTAGCCCGGGCAGGAACACTGAAGCTTTCTTT
CASSPGRNTEAFF
>TRBV12-3/TRBV12-4|TRBD1|NA|TRBJ2-2
TGTGCCAGCAGTTTAGGACAGGGGATAGGGGAGCTGTTTTTT
CASSLGQGIGELFF
>TRBV20-1|TRBD1|few|TRBJ2-1
TGCAGTGCTAGAGATGAAAATAAGGACAGGGAGTTCTTC
CSARDENKDREFF
>TRBV6-1|NA|NA|TRBJ2-1
TGTGCCAGCAGCCCCCGGGGCGGGCTCGGCAATGAGCAGTTCTTC
CASSPRGGLGNEQFF
>TRBV10-3|TRBD1|NA|TRBJ1-6
TGTGCCATCAGTGTGCGGGGACAGGGTAATTCACCCCTCCACTTT
CAISVRGQGNSPLHF
>TRBV6-2/TRBV6-3|NA|NA|TRBJ1-3
TGTGCCAGCAGTTCGGCGTACTCTGGAAACACCATATATTTT
CASSSAYSGNTIYF
>TRBV29-1|TRBD1|NA|TRBJ1-1
TGCAGCACCAGGGGGGGTGGTGAAGCTTTCTTT
CSTRGGGEAFF
>TRBV4-3|NA|few|TRBJ1-1
TGCGCCAGCAGCCAAGCAGGGAACACTGAAGCTTTCTTT
CASSQAGNTEAFF
>TRBV6-2/TRBV6-3|TRBD1|few|TRBJ1-5
TGTGCCAGCAGGTGGACAGGGGAGGTTCAGCCCCAGCATTTT
CASRWTGEVQPQHF
>TRBV5-5|NA|NA|TRBJ1-1
TGTGCCAGCAGCTTTGGGGTCCCGAGCACTGAAGCTTTCTTT
CASSFGVPSTEAFF
>TRBV12-3/TRBV12-4|NA|NA|TRBJ2-2
TGTGCCACCAGTAAAAGTACCGGGGAGCTGTTTTTT
CATSKSTGELFF
>TRBV4-2|NA|NA|TRBJ1-2
TGTGCCAGCAGCCAAGACGGTACTGGGGGCTACACCTTC
CASSQDGTGGYTF
>TRBV15|NA|NA|TRBJ2-3
TGTGCCACCCGGGATTGGCGGAGCACAGATACGCAGTATTTT
CATRDWRSTDTQYF
>TRBV30|NA|NA|TRBJ1-1
TGTGCCTGGAGTGTAGGCAGGGGAGGTTACACTGAAGCTTTCTTT
CAWSVGRGGYTEAFF
>TRBV6-5|NA|NA|TRBJ1-5
TGTGCCAGCAGTTCGGTTCCCGGGACAATGGGCTACAATCAGCCCCAGCATTTT
CASSSVPGTMGYNQPQHF
>TRBV27|TRBD1|few|TRBJ1-6
TGTGCCAGCAGTTCGGGACAGGGTAGGAATTCACCCCTCCACTTT
CASSSGQGRNSPLHF
>TRBV11-2|TRBD2|NA|TRBJ2-5
TGTGCCAGCAGCTTAGTCGGCGGGAGTCCCCGAGAGACCCAGTACTTC
CASSLVGGSPRETQYF
>TRBV20-1|NA|few|TRBJ1-2
TGCAGTGCTAGAGATCCCAGGACCTATGGCTACACCTTC
CSARDPRTYGYTF
>TRBV6-5|TRBD2|NA|TRBJ2-7
TGTGCCAGCAGCCGACCGGCTAGCGGGAGGAACCCTCTCGTAGAGCAGTACTTC
CASSRPASGRNPLVEQYF
>TRBV28|TRBD1|NA|TRBJ1-5
TGTGCCAGCAGCTCCGGGACAGGGAATCAGCCCCAGCATTTT
CASSSGTGNQPQHF
>TRBV4-1|TRBD2|NA|TRBJ2-7
TGCGCCAGCAGCCAAGGTTTAGCGGGTACTACGCTACAATACGAGCAGTACTTC
CASSQGLAGTTLQYEQYF
>TRBV7-3|TRBD1|NA|TRBJ1-1
TGTGCCAGCAGCTTGGGACAGTCGAACACTGAAGCTTTCTTT
CASSLGQSNTEAFF
>TRBV27|TRBD2|few|TRBJ2-1
TGTGCCAGCAGTTTTGCACTAGCGGACTACAATGAGCAGTTCTTC
CASSFALADYNEQFF
>TRBV4-3|TRBD2|NA|TRBJ2-7
TGTGCCAGCAGCGACAGCGGGAGGGCGCCTGGCGAGCAGTACTTC
CASSDSGRAPGEQYF
>TRBV20-1|TRBD1|once|TRBJ2-5
TGCAGTGCTAGATTGACAGGGGCAGAGACCCAGTACTTC
CSARLTGAETQYF
>TRBV6-1|NA|NA|TRBJ1-1
TGTGCCAGCAGTTCTCAAAACACTGAAGCTTTCTTT
CASSSQNTEAFF
>TRBV11-2|NA|few|TRBJ2-6
TGTGCCAGCAGCCGAACCGGGGGGCTCGGGGCCAACGTCCTGACTTTC
CASSRTGGLGANVLTF
>TRBV6-1|NA|NA|TRBJ2-5
TGTGCCATTAATAGAGAGACCCAGTACTTC
CAINRETQYF
>TRBV20-1|NA|NA|TRBJ1-2
TGCAGTGCTCTTGAGGCAGGGAGGACCTATGGCTACACCTTC
CSALEAGRTYGYTF